Listed below are T cell receptor beta chains from one sample, sequenced in a study of PD-1 blockade in mismatch repair-deficient tumors. The method was immunoSEQ multiplex PCR; TCRdb's version includes in-frame clones alone and lacks a portion of them. The table records more than 85,000 clones, over 75% of them present only once. Sequencing was performed on peripheral blood, taken roughly 36 weeks after starting pembrolizumab. These receptors originate from an adult with mismatch repair-deficient cancer. Both conserved end residues are part of each CDR3. Fields, in order: V gene, J gene, D gene, CDR3 protein, CDR3 DNA. D genes are given only for firm matches.

>TRBV7-9|TRBJ2-1|TRBD2
CASSFFPSLAEVHNEQFF
TGTGCCAGCAGCTTTTTTCCCTCACTAGCGGAGGTCCACAATGAGCAGTTCTTC
>TRBV2|TRBJ2-7|TRBD2
CASHDTGFGRSYEQYF
TGTGCCAGCCATGATACCGGCTTCGGGAGGTCCTACGAGCAGTACTTC
>TRBV7-2|TRBJ2-7|NA
CASSGVGYEQYF
TGTGCCAGCAGCGGGGTAGGGTACGAGCAGTACTTC
>TRBV2|TRBJ2-1|NA
CATSFERENEQFF
TGTGCCACCTCCTTCGAACGGGAGAATGAGCAGTTCTTC
>TRBV10-1|TRBJ2-7|NA
CASSESESGEQYF
TGCGCCAGCAGTGAGTCTGAGTCGGGTGAGCAGTACTTC
>TRBV19|TRBJ2-7|NA
CASSNTGRDEQYF
TGTGCCAGTAGTAATACAGGGCGGGACGAGCAGTACTTC
>TRBV30|TRBJ1-3|NA
CAWSGARGGNTIYF
TGTGCCTGGAGTGGGGCGAGAGGGGGAAACACCATATATTTT
>TRBV5-1|TRBJ1-1|TRBD1
CASSVDRGMDTEAFF
TGCGCCAGCAGCGTCGACAGGGGGATGGACACTGAAGCTTTCTTT
>TRBV2|TRBJ1-2|NA
CASSERTGDYGYTF
TGTGCCAGCAGTGAAAGGACGGGGGACTATGGCTACACCTTC
>TRBV15|TRBJ2-2|NA
CATSRDGNTGELFF
TGTGCCACCAGCAGGGACGGGAACACCGGGGAGCTGTTTTTT
>TRBV4-2|TRBJ2-7|NA
CASSQVDGTYEQYF
TGTGCCAGCAGCCAAGTGGACGGAACCTACGAGCAGTACTTC
>TRBV5-1|TRBJ2-1|TRBD2
CASSPTSGINNEQFF
TGCGCCAGCAGCCCTACTAGCGGGATTAACAATGAGCAGTTCTTC